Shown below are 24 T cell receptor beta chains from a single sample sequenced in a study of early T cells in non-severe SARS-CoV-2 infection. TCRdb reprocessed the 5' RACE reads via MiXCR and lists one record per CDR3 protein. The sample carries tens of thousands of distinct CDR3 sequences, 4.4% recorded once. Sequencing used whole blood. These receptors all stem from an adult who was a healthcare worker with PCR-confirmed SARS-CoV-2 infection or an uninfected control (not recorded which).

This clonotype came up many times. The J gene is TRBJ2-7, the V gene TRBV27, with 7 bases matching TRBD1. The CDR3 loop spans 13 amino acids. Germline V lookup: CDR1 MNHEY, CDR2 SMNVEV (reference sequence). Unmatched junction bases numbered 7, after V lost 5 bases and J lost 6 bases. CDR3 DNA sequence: TGTGCCAGCAGTCCGGGACAGCTTGTCGAGCAGTACGTC. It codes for CASSPGQLVEQYV.

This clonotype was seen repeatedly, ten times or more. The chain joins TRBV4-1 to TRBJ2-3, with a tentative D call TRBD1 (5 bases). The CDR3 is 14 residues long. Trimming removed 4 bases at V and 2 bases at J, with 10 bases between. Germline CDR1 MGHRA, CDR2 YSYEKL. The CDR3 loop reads CASSPTVPTDTQYF. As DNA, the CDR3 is TGCGCCAGCAGCCCGACAGTACCCACAGATACGCAGTATTTT.

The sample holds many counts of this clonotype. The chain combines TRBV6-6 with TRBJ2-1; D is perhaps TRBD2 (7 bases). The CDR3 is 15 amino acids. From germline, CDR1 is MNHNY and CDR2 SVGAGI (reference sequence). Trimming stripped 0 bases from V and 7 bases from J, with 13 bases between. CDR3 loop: CASSYSKGGRNEQFF. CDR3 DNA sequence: TGTGCCAGCAGTTACTCGAAGGGGGGGCGGAATGAGCAGTTCTTC.

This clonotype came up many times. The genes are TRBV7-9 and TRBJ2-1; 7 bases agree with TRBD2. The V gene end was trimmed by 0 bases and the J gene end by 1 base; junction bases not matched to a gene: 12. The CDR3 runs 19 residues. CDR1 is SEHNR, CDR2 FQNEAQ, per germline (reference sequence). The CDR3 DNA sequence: TGTGCCAGCAGCTTAGCGAGTGGCCCTGGGGGGGGATCCTACAATGAGCAGTTCTTC. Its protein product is CASSLASGPGGGSYNEQFF.

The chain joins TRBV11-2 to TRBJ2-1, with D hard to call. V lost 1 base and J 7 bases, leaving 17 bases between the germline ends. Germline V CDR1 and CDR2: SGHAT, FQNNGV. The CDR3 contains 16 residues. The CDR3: CASSLGFRAIKNEQFF. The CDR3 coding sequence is TGTGCCAGCAGCTTAGGGTTCCGCGCCATAAAGAATGAGCAGTTCTTC.

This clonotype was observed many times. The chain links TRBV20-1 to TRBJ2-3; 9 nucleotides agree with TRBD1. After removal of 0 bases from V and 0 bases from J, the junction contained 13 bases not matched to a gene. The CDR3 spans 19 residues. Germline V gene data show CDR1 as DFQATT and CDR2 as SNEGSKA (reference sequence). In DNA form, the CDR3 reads TGCAGTGCTAGAGACCGGTATGCCGGGACAGGGAGGAGCACAGATACGCAGTATTTT. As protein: CSARDRYAGTGRSTDTQYF.

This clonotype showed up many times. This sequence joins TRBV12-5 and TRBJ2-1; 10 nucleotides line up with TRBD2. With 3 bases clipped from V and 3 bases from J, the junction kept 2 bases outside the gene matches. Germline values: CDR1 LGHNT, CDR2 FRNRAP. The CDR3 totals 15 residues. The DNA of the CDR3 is TGTGCTAGTGGTTTTGGACTAGCGGACTACAATGAGCAGTTCTTC. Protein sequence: CASGFGLADYNEQFF.

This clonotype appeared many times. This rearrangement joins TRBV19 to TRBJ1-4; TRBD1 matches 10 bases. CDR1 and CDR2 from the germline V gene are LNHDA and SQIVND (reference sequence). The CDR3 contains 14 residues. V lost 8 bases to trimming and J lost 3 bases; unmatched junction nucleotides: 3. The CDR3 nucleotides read TGTGCCAGTTCCGGGACAGGGGCTAATGAAAAACTGTTTTTT. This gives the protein CASSGTGANEKLFF.

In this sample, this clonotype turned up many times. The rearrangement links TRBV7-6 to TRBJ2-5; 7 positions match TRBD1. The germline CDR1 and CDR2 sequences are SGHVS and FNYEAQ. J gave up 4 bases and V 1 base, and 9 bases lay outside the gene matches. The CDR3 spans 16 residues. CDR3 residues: CASSLEGARASETQYF. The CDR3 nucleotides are TGTGCCAGCAGCTTAGAGGGGGCGCGGGCGTCAGAGACCCAGTACTTC. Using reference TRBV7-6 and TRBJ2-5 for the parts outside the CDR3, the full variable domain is GAGVSQSPRYKVTKRGQDVALRCDPISGHVSLYWYRQALGQGPEFLTYFNYEAQQDKSGLPNDRFSAERPEGSISTLTIQRTEQRDSAMYRCASSLEGARASETQYFGPGTRLLVL.

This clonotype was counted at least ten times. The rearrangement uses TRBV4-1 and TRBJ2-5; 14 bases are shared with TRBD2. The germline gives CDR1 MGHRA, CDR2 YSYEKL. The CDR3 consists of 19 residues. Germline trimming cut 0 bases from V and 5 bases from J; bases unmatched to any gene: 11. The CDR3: CASSQDRSTSGRAVETQYF. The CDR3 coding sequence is TGCGCCAGCAGCCAAGATCGTTCGACTAGCGGGAGGGCCGTGGAGACCCAGTACTTC.

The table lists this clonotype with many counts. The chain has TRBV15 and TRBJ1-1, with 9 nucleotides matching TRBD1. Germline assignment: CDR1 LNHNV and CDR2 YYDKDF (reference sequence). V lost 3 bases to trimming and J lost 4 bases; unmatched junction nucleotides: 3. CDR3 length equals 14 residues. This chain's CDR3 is CATSRDRGGTEAFF. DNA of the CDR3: TGTGCCACCAGCAGGGACAGGGGAGGCACTGAAGCTTTCTTT.

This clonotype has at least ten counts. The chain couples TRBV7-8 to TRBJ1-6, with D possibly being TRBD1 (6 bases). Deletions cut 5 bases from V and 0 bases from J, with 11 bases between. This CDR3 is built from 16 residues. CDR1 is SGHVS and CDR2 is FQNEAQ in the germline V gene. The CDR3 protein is CASSPDSPSYNSPLHF. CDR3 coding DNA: TGTGCCAGCAGCCCGGACAGCCCCTCCTATAATTCACCCCTCCACTTT.

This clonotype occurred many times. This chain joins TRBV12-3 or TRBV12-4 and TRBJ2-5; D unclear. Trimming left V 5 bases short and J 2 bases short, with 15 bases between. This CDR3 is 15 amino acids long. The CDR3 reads CASSPLGGPQETQYF. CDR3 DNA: TGTGCCAGCAGTCCGCTCGGCGGACCGCAAGAGACCCAGTACTTC.

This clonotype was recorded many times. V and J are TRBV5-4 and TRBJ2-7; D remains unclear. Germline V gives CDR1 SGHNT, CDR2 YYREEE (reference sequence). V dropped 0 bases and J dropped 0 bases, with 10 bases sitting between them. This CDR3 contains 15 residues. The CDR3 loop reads CASSLVDGFSYEQYF. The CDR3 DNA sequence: TGTGCCAGCAGCTTGGTGGACGGCTTCTCCTACGAGCAGTACTTC.

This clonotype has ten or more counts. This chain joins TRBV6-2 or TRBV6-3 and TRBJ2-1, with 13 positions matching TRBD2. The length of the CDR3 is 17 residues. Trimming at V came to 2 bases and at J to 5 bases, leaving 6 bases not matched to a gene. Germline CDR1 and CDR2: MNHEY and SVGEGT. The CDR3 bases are TGTGCCAGCAGTTACCTCAGTGGACTAGCGGGGGACAATGAGCAGTTCTTC. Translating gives CASSYLSGLAGDNEQFF.

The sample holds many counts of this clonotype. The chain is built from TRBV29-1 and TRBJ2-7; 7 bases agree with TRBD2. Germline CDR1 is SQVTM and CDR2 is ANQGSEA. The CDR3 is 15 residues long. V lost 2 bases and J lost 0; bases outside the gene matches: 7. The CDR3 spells CSVEKAGVDSYEQYF. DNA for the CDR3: TGCAGCGTTGAAAAGGCGGGGGTGGACTCCTACGAGCAGTACTTC.

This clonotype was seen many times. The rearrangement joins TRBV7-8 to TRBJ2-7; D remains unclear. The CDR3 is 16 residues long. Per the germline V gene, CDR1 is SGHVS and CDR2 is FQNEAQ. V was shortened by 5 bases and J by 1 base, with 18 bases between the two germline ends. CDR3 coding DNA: TGTGCCAGCAGCCCCTCGGACGGTTTGGGTTCCTACGAGCAGTACTTC. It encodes CASSPSDGLGSYEQYF.

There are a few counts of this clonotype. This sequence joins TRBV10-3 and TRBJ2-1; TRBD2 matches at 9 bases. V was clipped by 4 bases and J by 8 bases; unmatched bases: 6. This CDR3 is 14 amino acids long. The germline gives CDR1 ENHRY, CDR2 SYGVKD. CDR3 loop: CAISGTSAQDEQFF. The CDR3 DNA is TGTGCCATCAGTGGGACTAGCGCTCAGGATGAGCAGTTCTTC.

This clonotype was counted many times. DNA of the CDR3: TGCAGTGCCGGAACCGACAGAGTGAACACTGAAGCTTTCTTT. This sequence encodes CSAGTDRVNTEAFF. The chain carries TRBV20-1 and TRBJ1-1; perhaps TRBD1 as D (5 bases). The CDR3 consists of 14 residues. V lost 6 bases, J lost 0 bases, and 14 bases lay in between. Germline V gene sequence: CDR1 DFQATT, CDR2 SNEGSKA (reference sequence).

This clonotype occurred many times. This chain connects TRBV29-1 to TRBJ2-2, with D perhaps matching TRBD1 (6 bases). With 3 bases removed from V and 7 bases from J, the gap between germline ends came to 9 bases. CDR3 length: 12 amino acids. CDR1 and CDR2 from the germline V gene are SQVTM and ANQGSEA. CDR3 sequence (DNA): TGCAGCGTTGACAGGGGAAACGGGGAGCTGTTTTTT. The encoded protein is CSVDRGNGELFF.

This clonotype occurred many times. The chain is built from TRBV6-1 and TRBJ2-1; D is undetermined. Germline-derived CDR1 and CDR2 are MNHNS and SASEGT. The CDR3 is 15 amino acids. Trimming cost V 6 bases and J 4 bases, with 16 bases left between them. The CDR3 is CASSVTGPQYNEQFF. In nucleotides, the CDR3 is TGTGCCAGCAGCGTCACCGGGCCTCAATACAATGAGCAGTTCTTC.

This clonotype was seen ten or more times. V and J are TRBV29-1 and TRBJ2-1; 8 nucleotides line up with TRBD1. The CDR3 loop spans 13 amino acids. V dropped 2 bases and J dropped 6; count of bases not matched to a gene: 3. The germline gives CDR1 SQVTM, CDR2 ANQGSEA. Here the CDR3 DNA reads TGCAGCGTTGAACTGGACAGGGTCAATGAGCAGTTCTTC. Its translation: CSVELDRVNEQFF.

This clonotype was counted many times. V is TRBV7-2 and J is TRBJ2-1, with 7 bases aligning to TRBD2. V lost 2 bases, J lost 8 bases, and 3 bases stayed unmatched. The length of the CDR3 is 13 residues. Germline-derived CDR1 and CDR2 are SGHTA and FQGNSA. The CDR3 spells CASSLSGRDEQFF. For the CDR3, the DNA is TGTGCCAGCAGCTTAAGTGGGAGGGATGAGCAGTTCTTC.

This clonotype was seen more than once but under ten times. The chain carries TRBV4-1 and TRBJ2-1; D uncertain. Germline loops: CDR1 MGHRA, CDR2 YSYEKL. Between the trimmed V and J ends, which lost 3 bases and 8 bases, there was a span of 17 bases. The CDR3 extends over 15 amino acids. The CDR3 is CASSQPDQAGDEQFF. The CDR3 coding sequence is TGCGCCAGCAGCCAGCCCGACCAGGCCGGCGATGAGCAGTTCTTC.